These 32 T cell receptor beta chains originate from one sample sequenced in a study of blood T cell repertoires in COVID-19. Profiling relied on immunoSEQ multiplex PCR, and the TCRdb table lists in-frame clones only, not all of them. The sample holds tens of thousands of clones, approximately 91% seen once. Sequencing used peripheral blood. The receptors were gathered from a woman aged 80 or older with active or convalescent COVID-19.

The V call is TRBV11-2, the J call TRBJ2-5; 15 nucleotides align to TRBD2. Germline CDR1 and CDR2: SGHAT and FQNNGV. The CDR3 totals 18 residues. Unmatched junction bases numbered 8, after V lost 1 base and J lost 5 bases. The CDR3 here is CASSLVGLAGGPWETQYF. The CDR3 DNA sequence: TGTGCCAGCAGCTTAGTAGGACTAGCGGGGGGGCCATGGGAGACCCAGTACTTC.

The rearrangement joins TRBV3-1 (or the pseudogene TRBV3-2) to TRBJ2-3; TRBD1 agrees at 8 bases. CDR3 length: 15 amino acids. After removal of 5 bases from V and 2 bases from J, the junction contained 6 bases not matched to a gene. Germline V gives CDR1 LGHDT, CDR2 YNNKEL (reference sequence). The CDR3 sequence: CASSTRTGFTDTQYF. In nucleotides, the CDR3 is TGTGCCAGCAGCACTAGGACAGGGTTCACAGATACGCAGTATTTT.

The chain links TRBV6-5 to TRBJ1-4; 8 nucleotides line up with TRBD1. The CDR3 extends over 14 amino acids. With 6 bases clipped from V and 7 bases from J, the junction kept 7 bases outside the gene matches. Per germline, CDR1 MNHEY and CDR2 SVGAGI. CDR3 in DNA: TGTGCCAGCAGACTGGGACAGGCGGGTGAAAAACTGTTTTTT. Translating it yields CASRLGQAGEKLFF.

This clone has a single count. This chain connects TRBV28 to TRBJ1-1; maybe TRBD1 (5 bases). The CDR3 extends over 16 amino acids. Germline assignment: CDR1 MDHEN and CDR2 SYDVKM. V was clipped by 5 bases and J by 0 bases, with 16 bases between them. CDR3 amino acids: CASSQGQNHMNTEAFF. DNA for the CDR3: TGTGCCAGCAGTCAAGGACAAAATCACATGAACACTGAAGCTTTCTTT.

J is TRBJ2-7 and V is TRBV29-1, with 10 bases lining up with TRBD1. Germline values: CDR1 SQVTM, CDR2 ANQGSEA. Unmatched junction bases numbered 7, after V lost 6 bases and J lost 2 bases. This CDR3 has 14 amino acids. The DNA for the CDR3 is TGCAGCGTGAGGGGACAGGGGTTACCCTACGAGCAGTACTTC. Amino acid sequence: CSVRGQGLPYEQYF.

The chain uses TRBV7-9 and TRBJ2-2; D is unclear. The CDR3 sequence is 12 residues long. V lost 4 bases and J 5 bases, leaving 5 bases between the germline ends. From germline, CDR1 is SEHNR and CDR2 FQNEAQ (reference sequence). The CDR3 protein is CASSYLTGELFF. DNA of the CDR3: TGTGCCAGCAGCTACTTAACCGGGGAGCTGTTTTTT. Full variable domain (remainder filled in from reference TRBV7-9 and TRBJ2-2): DTGVSQNPRHKITKRGQNVTFRCDPISEHNRLYWYRQTLGQGPEFLTYFQNEAQLEKSRLLSDRFSAERPKGSFSTLEIQRTEQGDSAMYLCASSYLTGELFFGEGSRLTVL.

V usage is TRBV6-5 and J usage is TRBJ2-2; a possible D gene is TRBD1 (6 bases). Germline V gene sequence: CDR1 MNHEY, CDR2 SVGAGI. V was cut by 6 bases and J by 4 bases, with 12 bases left in between. This CDR3 is built from 14 residues. The CDR3 spells CASRIGQLTGELFF. Written as DNA, the CDR3 is TGTGCCAGCAGAATCGGACAGCTCACCGGGGAGCTGTTTTTT.

On this clone: An end of the junction differs from the germline gene, which may be a read error. This rearrangement joins TRBV14 to TRBJ2-7, with 8 bases that match TRBD2. Germline CDR1 reads SGHDN; CDR2 reads FVKESK. This CDR3 contains 16 residues. The CDR3 coding sequence is TGTGCCAGCAGCCAAAATACCGGGACTAGATCCTCCGAGCAGTACTTC. This encodes CASSQNTGTRSSEQYF. Together with reference TRBV14 and TRBJ2-7, the CDR3 gives the full variable domain: EAGVTQFPSHSVIEKGQTVTLRCDPISGHDNLYWYRRVMGKEIKFLLHFVKESKQDESGMPNNRFLAERTGGTYSTLKVQPAELEDSGVYFCASSQNTGTRSSEQYFGPGTRLTVT.

V gene TRBV11-2 combines with J gene TRBJ2-1, with TRBD1 identical over 10 bases. CDR3 length: 13 residues. The germline gives CDR1 SGHAT, CDR2 FQNNGV. V lost 10 bases and J lost 7; bases outside the gene matches: 7. The CDR3 coding sequence is TGTGCCACGGGACAGGGGTTCTTAAATGAGCAGTTCTTC. Its protein product is CATGQGFLNEQFF. Full variable domain (missing parts from reference TRBV11-2 and TRBJ2-1): EAGVAQSPRYKIIEKRQSVAFWCNPISGHATLYWYQQILGQGPKLLIQFQNNGVVDDSQLPKDRFSAERLKGVDSTLKIQPAKLEDSAVYLCATGQGFLNEQFFGPGTRLTVL.

This clone was found a few times. This chain connects TRBV5-4 to TRBJ1-1; D not resolved. Deletions cut 4 bases from V and 1 base from J, with 14 bases between. Germline V gives CDR1 SGHNT, CDR2 YYREEE (reference sequence). This CDR3 spans 15 amino acids. As DNA, the CDR3 is TGTGCCAGCAGCCAAGACTTCACCCAGAACACTGAAGCTTTCTTT. It translates to CASSQDFTQNTEAFF.

This sequence joins TRBV5-4 and TRBJ2-7; D might be TRBD2 (7 bases). Deletions cut 6 bases from V and 0 bases from J, with 19 bases between. Germline V gives CDR1 SGHNT, CDR2 YYREEE (reference sequence). This CDR3 contains 16 residues. In DNA form, the CDR3 reads TGTGCCAGCAAATGGGGGGGGCAGCCGAGCTCCTACGAGCAGTACTTC. Its protein is CASKWGGQPSSYEQYF. Filled out from reference TRBV5-4 and TRBJ2-7, the complete variable domain reads ETGVTQSPTHLIKTRGQQVTLRCSSQSGHNTVSWYQQALGQGPQFIFQYYREEENGRGNFPPRFSGLQFPNYSSELNVNALELDDSALYLCASKWGGQPSSYEQYFGPGTRLTVT.

The DNA of the CDR3 is TGTGCCAGCAGTTACCCGGGACAGGGGGCTTATGGCTACACCTTC. This encodes CASSYPGQGAYGYTF. V gene TRBV6-2 or TRBV6-3 combines with J gene TRBJ1-2, with 12 bases identical to TRBD1. Germline assignment: CDR1 MNHEY and CDR2 SVGEGT. This CDR3 spans 15 amino acids. V was clipped by 2 bases and J by 5 bases; unmatched bases: 3.

The V and J genes are TRBV7-9 and TRBJ1-4, with unresolved D. Germline V gene data show CDR1 as SEHNR and CDR2 as FQNEAQ (reference sequence). Trimming took 0 bases from V and 7 from J, leaving 12 bases between them. This CDR3 is 15 amino acids long. The CDR3 region is CASSLARERGEKLFF. The CDR3 DNA sequence: TGTGCCAGCAGCTTAGCGAGGGAGCGAGGTGAAAAACTGTTTTTT.

The J gene is TRBJ2-3, the V gene TRBV29-1; 7 nucleotides align to TRBD2. With 5 bases clipped from V and 5 bases from J, the junction kept 10 bases outside the gene matches. CDR3 length: 14 residues. CDR1 is SQVTM and CDR2 is ANQGSEA in the germline V gene. This chain's CDR3 is CSVQPWTRGDTQYF. The DNA for the CDR3 is TGCAGCGTTCAACCTTGGACTAGAGGAGATACGCAGTATTTT.

The V gene is TRBV5-1, the J gene TRBJ1-1; 7 nucleotides line up with TRBD1. Unmatched junction bases numbered 11, after V lost 4 bases and J lost 8 bases. This CDR3 is 14 amino acids long. Germline V gene data show CDR1 as SGHRS and CDR2 as YFSETQ. The CDR3 loop reads CASSPRNDRAEAFF. DNA for the CDR3: TGCGCCAGCAGCCCAAGAAATGACAGGGCGGAAGCTTTCTTT. Combining the CDR3 with reference TRBV5-1 and TRBJ1-1 gives the whole variable domain KAGVTQTPRYLIKTRGQQVTLSCSPISGHRSVSWYQQTPGQGLQFLFEYFSETQRNKGNFPGRFSGRQFSNSRSEMNVSTLELGDSALYLCASSPRNDRAEAFFGQGTRLTVV.

CDR3 protein: CASSLGAGGFYEQYF. DNA of the CDR3: TGTGCCAGCAGTTTAGGGGCAGGGGGTTTCTACGAGCAGTACTTC. The chain employs TRBV27 and TRBJ2-7; 7 bases map to TRBD1. J was trimmed by 3 bases and V by 2 bases; bases with no gene match: 7. CDR3 length: 15 amino acids. Germline V gene lookup returns CDR1 MNHEY and CDR2 SMNVEV (reference sequence).

This clone was seen more than once but under ten times. The chain has TRBV11-3 and TRBJ2-2; TRBD1 might be the D (5 bases). Trimming left V 10 bases short and J 2 bases short, with 14 bases between. Germline V lookup: CDR1 SGHNT, CDR2 YENEEA. The CDR3 consists of 14 residues. The CDR3 loop is CAIPRWGNTGELFF. CDR3 bases: TGTGCCATCCCCCGGTGGGGCAACACCGGGGAGCTGTTTTTT.

This clone has only one observation. V is TRBV9 and J is TRBJ1-3; 7 positions agree with TRBD1. The CDR3 consists of 15 residues. V was clipped by 0 bases and J by 7 bases; unmatched bases: 7. Germline V gene sequence: CDR1 SGDLS, CDR2 YYNGEE. The CDR3 loop reads CASSVASTGRNTIYF. The CDR3, as DNA: TGTGCCAGCAGCGTAGCTTCGACAGGGCGGAACACCATATATTTT. Complete variable domain (other parts from reference TRBV9 and TRBJ1-3): DSGVTQTPKHLITATGQRVTLRCSPRSGDLSVYWYQQSLDQGLQFLIQYYNGEERAKGNILERFSAQQFPDLHSELNLSSLELGDSALYFCASSVASTGRNTIYFGEGSWLTVV.

The V call is TRBV19, the J call TRBJ2-5; the match to TRBD1 covers 10 bases. V lost 5 bases and J lost 5; bases outside the gene matches: 8. Germline V gene lookup returns CDR1 LNHDA and CDR2 SQIVND (reference sequence). This CDR3 is built from 15 residues. The CDR3 loop is CASSARTGGSETQYF. CDR3 bases: TGTGCCAGTAGTGCAAGGACAGGGGGTAGTGAGACCCAGTACTTC.

This chain links TRBV9 with TRBJ2-1; TRBD2 agrees at 7 bases. With V trimmed by 4 bases and J by 7 bases, 11 bases remained unmatched. Germline-derived CDR1 and CDR2 are SGDLS and YYNGEE. The CDR3 is 15 residues long. CDR3 DNA: TGTGCCAGCAGCCCCGGACTAGTGCCCGGAAATGAGCAGTTCTTC. The encoded protein is CASSPGLVPGNEQFF. Filled out from reference TRBV9 and TRBJ2-1, the complete variable domain reads DSGVTQTPKHLITATGQRVTLRCSPRSGDLSVYWYQQSLDQGLQFLIQYYNGEERAKGNILERFSAQQFPDLHSELNLSSLELGDSALYFCASSPGLVPGNEQFFGPGTRLTVL.

This clone came up once. The chain recombines TRBV3-1 (or the pseudogene TRBV3-2) with TRBJ1-1; no reliable D call. The germline V gene encodes CDR1 LGHDT and CDR2 YNNKEL (reference sequence). This CDR3 region has 14 residues. The V end was cut by 4 bases, the J end by 1 base, with 10 bases between. The CDR3 DNA reads as TGTGCCAGCAGCCCAACACGGGGGAACACTGAAGCTTTCTTT. This gives the protein CASSPTRGNTEAFF.

The sample holds one count of this clone. The chain is built from TRBV4-2 and TRBJ2-3; 9 bases align to TRBD2. Germline V gene lookup returns CDR1 LGHNA and CDR2 YNFKEQ. There are 17 residues in the CDR3. With V trimmed by 0 bases and J by 3 bases, 7 bases remained unmatched. Here the CDR3 reads CASSQEWASGETDTQYF. The CDR3 DNA sequence: TGTGCCAGCAGCCAAGAATGGGCTAGCGGGGAGACAGATACGCAGTATTTT.

The rearrangement links TRBV9 to TRBJ2-2, with 8 bases matching TRBD1. J was trimmed by 1 base and V by 0 bases; bases with no gene match: 5. CDR3 length equals 17 residues. Germline CDR1 reads SGDLS; CDR2 reads YYNGEE. The CDR3 sequence is CASSVAPGTGNTGELFF. Written as DNA, the CDR3 is TGTGCCAGCAGCGTAGCCCCTGGGACAGGGAACACCGGGGAGCTGTTTTTT.

This chain uses TRBV5-1 with TRBJ2-7; D unclear. CDR3 size: 14 residues. Trimming pared 4 bases from V and 2 bases from J, leaving 13 bases between. Germline lookup yields CDR1 SGHRS and CDR2 YFSETQ. CDR3 sequence reads: CASSPPRVPYEQYF. CDR3 bases: TGCGCCAGCAGCCCCCCCCGGGTGCCCTACGAGCAGTACTTC. Looking up the rest from reference TRBV5-1 and TRBJ2-7 gives the full variable domain: KAGVTQTPRYLIKTRGQQVTLSCSPISGHRSVSWYQQTPGQGLQFLFEYFSETQRNKGNFPGRFSGRQFSNSRSEMNVSTLELGDSALYLCASSPPRVPYEQYFGPGTRLTVT.

In its sample, this clone was seen once. The chain links TRBV18 to TRBJ2-7; 9 bases are shared with TRBD1. J was trimmed by 1 base and V by 3 bases; bases with no gene match: 10. Germline V lookup: CDR1 KGHSH, CDR2 LQKENI. The CDR3 is 17 residues long. This chain's CDR3 is CASSPLGQGMGSYEQYF. The CDR3 DNA reads TGTGCCAGCTCACCCCTCGGACAGGGGATGGGTTCCTACGAGCAGTACTTC.

CDR3 sequence (DNA): TGCGCCAGCAGCGGGGGTCGCTGGGGGGCAGATACGCAGTATTTT. As protein: CASSGGRWGADTQYF. The chain joins TRBV5-1 to TRBJ2-3, with TRBD2 as a possible D gene (6 bases). Germline loops: CDR1 SGHRS, CDR2 YFSETQ. Trimming cost V 4 bases and J 4 bases, with 16 bases left between them. The length of the CDR3 is 15 residues.

The chain couples TRBV7-2 to TRBJ1-2; D possibly corresponds to TRBD1 (5 bases). The CDR3 consists of 13 residues. Germline V lookup: CDR1 SGHTA, CDR2 FQGNSA. Trimming cost V 5 bases and J 4 bases, with 11 bases left between them. The DNA for the CDR3 is TGTGCCAGCAGCCCGCAGGGCAGCTATGGCTACACCTTC. Residues: CASSPQGSYGYTF. The whole variable domain, remainder taken from reference TRBV7-2 and TRBJ1-2, is GAGVSQSPSNKVTEKGKDVELRCDPISGHTALYWYRQSLGQGLEFLIYFQGNSAPDKSGLPSDRFSAERTGGSVSTLTIQRTQQEDSAVYLCASSPQGSYGYTFGSGTRLTVV.

The chain combines TRBV27 with TRBJ1-5, with D perhaps matching TRBD1 (5 bases). V lost 2 bases and J lost 6, with 11 bases in between. The germline CDR1 and CDR2 sequences are MNHEY and SMNVEV (reference sequence). The CDR3 has 14 residues. The CDR3 reads CASSLGGVAQPQHF. As DNA, the CDR3 is TGTGCCAGCAGTTTAGGGGGGGTCGCTCAGCCCCAGCATTTT.

This chain uses TRBV2 with TRBJ2-1; 7 bases align to TRBD1. The CDR3 is 14 residues long. Trimming removed 8 bases from V and 3 bases from J; junction bases left unmatched: 7. Germline V lookup: CDR1 SNHLY, CDR2 FYNNEI. The chain's CDR3 is CASGRDRNYNEQFF. DNA for the CDR3: TGTGCCAGCGGTCGGGACAGAAACTACAATGAGCAGTTCTTC.

As regards this clone: At one boundary the junction diverges from the germline segment, which might be a read error. The chain uses TRBV12-5 and TRBJ2-4; perhaps TRBD2 as D (6 bases). Germline V gives CDR1 LGHNT, CDR2 FRNRAP. The CDR3 is 17 amino acids. CDR3 protein: CASGLVSAGTPKNIQYF. The CDR3 nucleotides are TGTGCAAGTGGTTTGGTAAGTGCGGGGACCCCCAAAAACATTCAGTACTTC.

The chain links TRBV6-5 to TRBJ1-5; TRBD1 agrees at 9 bases. This CDR3 contains 13 residues. V trimming: 4 bases; J trimming: 8 bases; junction bases outside the gene matches: 3. The germline gives CDR1 MNHEY, CDR2 SVGAGI. The CDR3: CASSLGTGKPQHF. The CDR3 DNA reads TGTGCCAGCAGTTTGGGGACAGGGAAGCCCCAGCATTTT.

This chain joins TRBV28 and TRBJ1-2, with TRBD1 identical over 12 bases. The junction had 13 bases not matched to a gene; V was cut back by 7 bases and J by 7 bases. Germline loops: CDR1 MDHEN, CDR2 SYDVKM. This CDR3 is 16 amino acids long. The CDR3 DNA reads as TGTGCCAGCACTCCGGGGGGGACAGGGGGCGCGGGTGGCTACACCTTC. Its protein product is CASTPGGTGGAGGYTF.